The 32 T cell receptor beta chains below come from one sample, sequenced in a study of vaccination effects on CD4 cells after COVID-19. Their antigen targets remain unknown. This table comes from immunoSEQ multiplex PCR, and its TCRdb copy is limited to in-frame clones, with some not included. Here the sample spans around 50,000 clones, just over 70% being singletons. Subsequent to a culture period of about nine days, CD4+ T cells were isolated. All participants had two doses of either the BNT162b2 or mRNA-1273 vaccine. The material sequenced was CD4+ T cells from PBMCs cultured without peptide, taken after COVID-19 vaccination. The receptors derive from a human donor who received a COVID-19 vaccine.

The gene calls are TRBV10-2 and TRBJ2-7; 12 bases map to TRBD2. V lost 0 bases and J lost 3; bases outside the gene matches: 9. CDR1 is WSHSY and CDR2 is SAAADI in the germline V gene. The CDR3 extends over 18 amino acids. CDR3 loop: CASSESGLAGGPGYEQYF. The CDR3 DNA sequence: TGCGCCAGCAGTGAGTCGGGGCTAGCGGGAGGGCCAGGCTACGAGCAGTACTTC.

V gene TRBV5-1 combines with J gene TRBJ1-4; TRBD1 aligns across 7 bases. Germline loops: CDR1 SGHRS, CDR2 YFSETQ. The CDR3 is 14 residues long. J lost 4 bases, V lost 4 bases, and 4 bases had no gene match. The CDR3 here is CASSRDSYNEKLFF. CDR3 coding DNA: TGCGCCAGCAGCCGGGACAGTTATAATGAAAAACTGTTTTTT.

The chain links TRBV24-1 to TRBJ1-2; no reliable D call. Germline V gene data show CDR1 as KGHDR and CDR2 as SFDVKD. V lost 3 bases and J 0 bases, leaving 16 bases between the germline ends. The CDR3 totals 17 residues. The CDR3 sequence is CATSDSSAAAANYGYTF. CDR3 sequence (DNA): TGTGCCACCAGTGATAGTAGCGCGGCAGCTGCTAACTATGGCTACACCTTC.

CDR3 loop: CASSSGTGSGTEAFF. The CDR3 nucleotides read TGCGCCAGCAGCTCTGGGACAGGGTCGGGCACTGAAGCTTTCTTT. This sequence joins TRBV5-1 and TRBJ1-1, with 9 bases matching TRBD1. Germline assignment: CDR1 SGHRS and CDR2 YFSETQ. The junction had 7 bases not matched to a gene; V was cut back by 3 bases and J by 4 bases. CDR3 length equals 15 residues. The variable domain in full, completed from reference TRBV5-1 and TRBJ1-1, reads KAGVTQTPRYLIKTRGQQVTLSCSPISGHRSVSWYQQTPGQGLQFLFEYFSETQRNKGNFPGRFSGRQFSNSRSEMNVSTLELGDSALYLCASSSGTGSGTEAFFGQGTRLTVV.

This chain links TRBV9 with TRBJ2-1; 11 bases line up with TRBD2. Germline V gene data show CDR1 as SGDLS and CDR2 as YYNGEE. With 3 bases clipped from V and 5 bases from J, the junction kept 7 bases outside the gene matches. The CDR3 covers 16 residues. CDR3 region: CASSAPGTSGNNEQFF. The CDR3 DNA sequence: TGTGCCAGCAGCGCCCCAGGGACTAGCGGAAACAATGAGCAGTTCTTC.

This clone has ten or more counts. The gene calls are TRBV4-2 and TRBJ2-1; 8 bases align to TRBD2. CDR1 is LGHNA, CDR2 YNFKEQ, per germline. The CDR3 is made up of 16 amino acids. V shed 1 base, J shed 8 bases, and the junction held 10 bases outside the gene matches. This CDR3 reads CASSQGGASGYHEQFF. CDR3 in DNA: TGTGCCAGCAGCCAAGGCGGCGCTAGCGGGTATCATGAGCAGTTCTTC.

CDR3 protein: CASSLGLSETQYF. The CDR3 coding sequence is TGCGCCAGCAGCTTGGGACTCTCGGAGACCCAGTACTTC. This chain links TRBV5-1 with TRBJ2-5; D gene ambiguous. Germline V gene sequence: CDR1 SGHRS, CDR2 YFSETQ. V lost 0 bases and J 5 bases, leaving 8 bases between the germline ends. The CDR3 has 13 residues. The variable domain in full, with the rest retrieved from reference TRBV5-1 and TRBJ2-5, is KAGVTQTPRYLIKTRGQQVTLSCSPISGHRSVSWYQQTPGQGLQFLFEYFSETQRNKGNFPGRFSGRQFSNSRSEMNVSTLELGDSALYLCASSLGLSETQYFGPGTRLLVL.

This clone was detected only a few times. The V gene is TRBV10-1, the J gene TRBJ2-1; no definite D call. V lost 9 bases and J 0 bases, leaving 9 bases between the germline ends. The CDR3 spans 13 residues. Germline CDR1 WNHNN, CDR2 SYGVQD (reference sequence). The chain's CDR3 is CASGPSSYNEQFF. The CDR3 DNA reads TGCGCCAGTGGACCGAGCTCCTACAATGAGCAGTTCTTC.

The V and J genes are TRBV27 and TRBJ1-6; maybe TRBD1 (6 bases). In germline, CDR1 is MNHEY, CDR2 SMNVEV (reference sequence). The CDR3 has 14 residues. The V and J ends lost 2 bases and 5 bases respectively, with 7 bases between them. The CDR3 coding sequence is TGTGCCAGCAGTTTAAGGGGGGATAATTCACCCCTCCACTTT. Encoded protein: CASSLRGDNSPLHF.

This clone was found a few times. CDR3 coding DNA: TGTGCCAGCAGCATCACGAGGCTTCGTCAGGTCCACACTGAAGCTTTCTTT. This translates into CASSITRLRQVHTEAFF. The rearrangement links TRBV21-1 to TRBJ1-1. TRBV21-1 is labeled a pseudogene. The CDR3 extends over 17 amino acids.

CDR3 in amino acids: CSASPGGNQPQHF. The CDR3 DNA is TGCAGTGCGAGTCCAGGGGGCAATCAGCCCCAGCATTTT. The V call is TRBV20-1, the J call TRBJ1-5; a weak D match, TRBD1 (6 bases). This CDR3 region has 13 residues. CDR1 DFQATT and CDR2 SNEGSKA come from the germline V gene (reference sequence). The V gene lost 6 bases and the J gene lost 2 bases, with 11 bases spanning the gap.

The J gene is TRBJ2-7, the V gene TRBV27; D is uncertain. V shed 9 bases and J shed 2 bases, with 17 bases lying between them. Germline values: CDR1 MNHEY, CDR2 SMNVEV (reference sequence). CDR3 length equals 14 residues. The CDR3 loop is CASTALAEPYEQYF. The CDR3 DNA reads as TGTGCCAGTACGGCTTTGGCAGAGCCCTACGAGCAGTACTTC.

The chain uses TRBV12-5 and TRBJ2-1; the D gene is possibly TRBD1 (5 bases). Deletions cut 6 bases from V and 0 bases from J, with 9 bases between. Germline V gene lookup returns CDR1 LGHNT and CDR2 FRNRAP. This CDR3 comprises 14 residues. CDR3 region: CASGGPNSYNEQFF. For the CDR3, the DNA is TGTGCTAGTGGGGGGCCCAACTCCTACAATGAGCAGTTCTTC. Full variable domain (missing parts from reference TRBV12-5 and TRBJ2-1): DARVTQTPRHKVTEMGQEVTMRCQPILGHNTVFWYRQTMMQGLELLAYFRNRAPLDDSGMPKDRFSAEMPDATLATLKIQPSEPRDSAVYFCASGGPNSYNEQFFGPGTRLTVL.

Comment on this clone: At one end, the junction sequence differs from germline, possibly due to a read error. The chain is built from TRBV30 and TRBJ1-3, with D hard to call. CDR1 and CDR2 from the germline V gene are GTSNPN and SVGIG (reference sequence). CDR3 size: 11 residues. The CDR3 DNA reads TGTGCCTGGAGTGGTGGCAGAAGTCCCACCTTT. Amino acids: CAWSGGRSPTF.

The V and J genes are TRBV11-1 and TRBJ1-1; 8 bases match TRBD1. The V gene end was trimmed by 0 bases and the J gene end by 7 bases; junction bases not matched to a gene: 10. Germline CDR1 SGHAT, CDR2 FQDESV (reference sequence). The CDR3 has 16 residues. The CDR3 region has the DNA TGTGCCAGCAGCTTAGCCAGCGGACAGGGTTCGCTTGAAGCTTTCTTT. It is translated as CASSLASGQGSLEAFF.

DNA of the CDR3: TGTGCCAGCAGCCAAGAGGGAGTGGCGAACACTGAAGCTTTCTTT. Its translation is CASSQEGVANTEAFF. The chain recombines TRBV3-1 (or the pseudogene TRBV3-2) with TRBJ1-1; D gene unclear. V lost 0 bases and J 1 base, leaving 9 bases between the germline ends. Germline loops: CDR1 LGHDT, CDR2 YNNKEL (reference sequence). CDR3 length: 15 amino acids.

The J gene is TRBJ1-6, the V gene TRBV5-1; unclear D gene. Trimming took 8 bases from V and 1 from J, leaving 13 bases between them. The CDR3 totals 15 residues. CDR1 and CDR2 from the germline V gene are SGHRS and YFSETQ. CDR3 nucleotides: TGCGCCAGTAGAGGTAGTTCGTCCTATAATTCACCCCTCCACTTT. Translated: CASRGSSSYNSPLHF.

The J gene is TRBJ2-7, the V gene TRBV5-4; D may be TRBD1 (5 bases). The CDR3 runs 14 residues. Trimming removed 4 bases from V and 0 bases from J, with 11 bases in between. Germline values: CDR1 SGHNT, CDR2 YYREEE (reference sequence). CDR3 DNA: TGTGCCAGCAGCCCGGACACATACTCCTACGAGCAGTACTTC. This encodes CASSPDTYSYEQYF. The full variable domain, its missing parts supplied by reference TRBV5-4 and TRBJ2-7, is ETGVTQSPTHLIKTRGQQVTLRCSSQSGHNTVSWYQQALGQGPQFIFQYYREEENGRGNFPPRFSGLQFPNYSSELNVNALELDDSALYLCASSPDTYSYEQYFGPGTRLTVT.

The V call is TRBV7-8, the J call TRBJ2-3, with TRBD2 matching 10 bases. The V segment lost 1 base and the J segment 4 bases; nucleotides outside the gene matches: 5. This CDR3 is 16 amino acids long. Looked up from germline, CDR1 is SGHVS and CDR2 is FQNEAQ. CDR3 coding DNA: TGTGCCAGCAGCTTAGGGCTAGCGGGGGCAGCAGATACGCAGTATTTT. Translating gives CASSLGLAGAADTQYF.

There are a few counts of this clone. The chain couples TRBV4-1 to TRBJ2-1, with 10 bases matching TRBD2. Germline trimming cut 6 bases from V and 3 bases from J; bases unmatched to any gene: 2. The CDR3 length is 14 residues. Germline-derived CDR1 and CDR2 are MGHRA and YSYEKL. The CDR3 bases are TGCGCCAGCAGGGGACTAGCGAACTACAATGAGCAGTTCTTC. Amino acid sequence: CASRGLANYNEQFF.

The CDR3 sequence is CASSVAIGYEQYF. The CDR3 bases are TGTGCCAGCAGCGTAGCTATCGGTTACGAGCAGTACTTC. This chain joins TRBV9 and TRBJ2-7, with D uncertain. CDR3 length: 13 amino acids. Between the trimmed V and J ends, which lost 0 bases and 4 bases, there was a span of 8 bases. Germline CDR1 SGDLS, CDR2 YYNGEE.

To note about this clone: The junction shows a germline mismatch at one end, possibly a read error. The chain has TRBV3-1 (or the pseudogene TRBV3-2) and TRBJ2-7; 9 bases are a match to TRBD1. This CDR3 region has 12 residues. The germline gives CDR1 LGHDT, CDR2 YNNKEL (reference sequence). The CDR3 coding sequence is TGTGCCAGCAGCCAAGACGACAGGGGGATAAACTTC. Translated, it gives CASSQDDRGINF.

The rearrangement joins TRBV10-1 to TRBJ2-3, with TRBD2 identical over 10 bases. V dropped 1 base and J dropped 1; count of bases not matched to a gene: 5. Germline values: CDR1 WNHNN, CDR2 SYGVQD (reference sequence). The CDR3 is 17 amino acids. The CDR3: CASSEWLAGEGTDTQYF. DNA of the CDR3: TGCGCCAGCAGTGAGTGGCTAGCGGGAGAAGGCACAGATACGCAGTATTTT.

This clone has only a few counts. DNA of the CDR3: TGTGCCAGCAGCCCCGGACGGACTAGCGGAGATACGCAGTATTTT. As protein: CASSPGRTSGDTQYF. The chain recombines TRBV7-7 with TRBJ2-3; 10 positions match TRBD2. The CDR3 has 15 residues. Germline CDR1 is SSHAT and CDR2 is FNYEAQ (reference sequence). The junction had 7 bases not matched to a gene; V was cut back by 5 bases and J by 5 bases.

The chain is built from TRBV18 and TRBJ1-5, with TRBD1 matching over 7 bases. J lost 7 bases, V lost 4 bases, and 4 bases had no gene match. CDR1 and CDR2 from the germline V gene are KGHSH and LQKENI. This CDR3 region has 13 residues. The CDR3 spells CASSQGAQQPQHF. The CDR3 DNA reads TGTGCCAGCTCACAGGGGGCTCAGCAGCCCCAGCATTTT.

This clone appeared a few times. J is TRBJ2-7 and V is TRBV29-1; D is undetermined. Trimming stripped 3 bases from V and 0 bases from J, with 9 bases between. The CDR3 extends over 13 amino acids. Germline CDR1 and CDR2: SQVTM and ANQGSEA. The CDR3 nucleotides are TGCAGCGTTGAGGATGGGGTCTCCTACGAGCAGTACTTC. Translated, it gives CSVEDGVSYEQYF.

This rearrangement joins TRBV10-3 to TRBJ2-7; 10 bases are shared with TRBD2. There are 14 residues in the CDR3. V shed 7 bases and J 2 bases; nucleotides not matched to a gene: 5. CDR1 and CDR2 from the germline V gene are ENHRY and SYGVKD. The chain's CDR3 is CAITPGLATYEQYF. CDR3 nucleotides: TGTGCCATCACCCCGGGACTAGCGACCTACGAGCAGTACTTC.

The chain carries TRBV7-9 and TRBJ1-4, with D possibly TRBD1 on 6 matching bases. CDR1 and CDR2 from the germline V gene are SEHNR and FQNEAQ (reference sequence). V was cut by 5 bases and J by 7 bases, with 17 bases left in between. This CDR3 comprises 15 residues. CDR3 bases: TGTGCCAGCAGCCTTGGCGGGGGCTCGGGTGAAAAACTGTTTTTT. This codes for CASSLGGGSGEKLFF. The full variable domain, in which reference TRBV7-9 and TRBJ1-4 provide the parts outside the CDR3, is DTGVSQNPRHKITKRGQNVTFRCDPISEHNRLYWYRQTLGQGPEFLTYFQNEAQLEKSRLLSDRFSAERPKGSFSTLEIQRTEQGDSAMYLCASSLGGGSGEKLFFGSGTQLSVL.

The rearrangement joins TRBV5-1 to TRBJ2-2; D gene uncertain. This CDR3 is 16 amino acids long. Germline V gene lookup returns CDR1 SGHRS and CDR2 YFSETQ. V lost 0 bases and J 4 bases, leaving 13 bases between the germline ends. The CDR3 loop reads CASSLEARSGTGELFF. CDR3 DNA sequence: TGCGCCAGCAGCTTGGAAGCGCGGTCGGGCACCGGGGAGCTGTTTTTT.

The table lists this clone with a few counts. This sequence joins TRBV5-4 and TRBJ1-3, with 12 bases identical to TRBD1. After removal of 4 bases from V and 8 bases from J, the junction contained 7 bases not matched to a gene. The CDR3 totals 15 residues. CDR1 SGHNT and CDR2 YYREEE come from the germline V gene (reference sequence). Written as DNA, the CDR3 is TGTGCCAGCAGCATCTTGGGACAGGGGGCAGACACCATATATTTT. Its translation is CASSILGQGADTIYF.

The chain couples TRBV6-5 to TRBJ1-6, with D perhaps matching TRBD1 (5 bases). The CDR3 is 15 residues long. With 5 bases removed from V and 5 bases from J, the gap between germline ends came to 13 bases. The germline gives CDR1 MNHEY, CDR2 SVGAGI. The CDR3 DNA reads as TGTGCCAGCAGTCAGGGAAATTTCGATAATTCACCCCTCCACTTT. It is translated as CASSQGNFDNSPLHF.

The rearrangement uses TRBV5-1 and TRBJ2-7; 10 bases match TRBD2. The ends lost 1 base at V and 4 bases at J; junction bases unmatched: 5. The germline CDR1 and CDR2 sequences are SGHRS and YFSETQ. The CDR3 has 15 amino acids. CDR3 sequence reads: CASSLTSGNDYEQYF. CDR3 DNA sequence: TGCGCCAGCAGCTTGACTAGCGGGAATGATTACGAGCAGTACTTC.